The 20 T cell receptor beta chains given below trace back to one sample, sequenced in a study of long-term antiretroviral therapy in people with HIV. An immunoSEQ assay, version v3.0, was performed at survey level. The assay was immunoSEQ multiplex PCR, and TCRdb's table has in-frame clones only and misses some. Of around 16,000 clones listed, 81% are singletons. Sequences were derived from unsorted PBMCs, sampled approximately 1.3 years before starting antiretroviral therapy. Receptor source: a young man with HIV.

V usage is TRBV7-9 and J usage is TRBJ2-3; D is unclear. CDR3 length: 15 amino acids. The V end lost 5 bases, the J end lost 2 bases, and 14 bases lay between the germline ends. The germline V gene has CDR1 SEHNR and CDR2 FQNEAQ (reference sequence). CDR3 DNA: TGTGCCAGCAGCCCGAAGGGCATCTTCACAGATACGCAGTATTTT. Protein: CASSPKGIFTDTQYF.

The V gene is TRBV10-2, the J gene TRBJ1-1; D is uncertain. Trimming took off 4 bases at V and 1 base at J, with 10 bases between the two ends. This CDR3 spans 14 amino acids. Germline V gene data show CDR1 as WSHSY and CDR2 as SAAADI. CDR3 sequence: CASSGRTANTEAFF. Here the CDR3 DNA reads TGCGCCAGCAGTGGCCGGACGGCGAACACTGAAGCTTTCTTT.

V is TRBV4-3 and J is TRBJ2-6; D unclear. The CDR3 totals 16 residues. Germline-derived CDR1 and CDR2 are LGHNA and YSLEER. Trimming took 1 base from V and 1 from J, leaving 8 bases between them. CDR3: CASSQGLVSGANVLTF. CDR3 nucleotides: TGCGCCAGCAGCCAAGGACTGGTTTCTGGGGCCAACGTCCTGACTTTC.

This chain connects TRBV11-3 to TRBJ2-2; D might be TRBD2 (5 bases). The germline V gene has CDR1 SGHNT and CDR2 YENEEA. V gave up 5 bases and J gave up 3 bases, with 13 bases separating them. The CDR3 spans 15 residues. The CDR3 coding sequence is TGTGCCAGCAGCCGCGGACCGAGGGACACCGGGGAGCTGTTTTTT. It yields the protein CASSRGPRDTGELFF. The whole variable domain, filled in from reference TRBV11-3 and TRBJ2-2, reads EAGVVQSPRYKIIEKKQPVAFWCNPISGHNTLYWYLQNLGQGPELLIRYENEEAVDDSQLPKDRFSAERLKGVDSTLKIQPAELGDSAVYLCASSRGPRDTGELFFGEGSRLTVL.

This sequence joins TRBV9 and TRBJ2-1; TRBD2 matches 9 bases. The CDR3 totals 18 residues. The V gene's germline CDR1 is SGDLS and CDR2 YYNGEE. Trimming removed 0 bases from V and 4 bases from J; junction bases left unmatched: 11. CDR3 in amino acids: CASSVGLAGTGGYNEQFF. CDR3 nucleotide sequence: TGTGCCAGCAGCGTAGGGCTAGCGGGAACCGGGGGTTACAATGAGCAGTTCTTC.

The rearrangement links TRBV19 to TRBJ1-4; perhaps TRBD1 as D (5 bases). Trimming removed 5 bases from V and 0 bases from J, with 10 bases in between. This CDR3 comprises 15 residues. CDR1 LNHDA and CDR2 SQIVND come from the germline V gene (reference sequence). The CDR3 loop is CASSVDSATNEKLFF. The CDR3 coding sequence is TGTGCCAGTAGTGTCGACAGTGCAACTAATGAAAAACTGTTTTTT.

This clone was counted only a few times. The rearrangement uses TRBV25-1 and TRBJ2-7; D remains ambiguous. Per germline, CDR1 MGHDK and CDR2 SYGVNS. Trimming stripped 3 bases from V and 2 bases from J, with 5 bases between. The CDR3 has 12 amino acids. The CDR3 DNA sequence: TGTGCCAGCAGTGATCGGCCCTACGAGCAGTACTTC. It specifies CASSDRPYEQYF.

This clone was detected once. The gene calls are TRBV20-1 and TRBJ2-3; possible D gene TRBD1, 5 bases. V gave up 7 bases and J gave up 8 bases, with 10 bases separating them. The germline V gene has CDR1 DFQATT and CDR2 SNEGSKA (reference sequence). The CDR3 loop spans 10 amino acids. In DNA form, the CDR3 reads TGCAGTGAGGGGCCTCGTACGCAGTATTTT. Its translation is CSEGPRTQYF.

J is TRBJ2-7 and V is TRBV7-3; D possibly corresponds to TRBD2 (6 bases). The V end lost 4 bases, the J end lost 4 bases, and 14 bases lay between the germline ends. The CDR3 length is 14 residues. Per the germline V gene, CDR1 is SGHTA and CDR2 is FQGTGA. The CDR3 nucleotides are TGTGCCAGCAGCTCAGGGACTTGGGCTTACGAGCAGTACTTC. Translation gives CASSSGTWAYEQYF.

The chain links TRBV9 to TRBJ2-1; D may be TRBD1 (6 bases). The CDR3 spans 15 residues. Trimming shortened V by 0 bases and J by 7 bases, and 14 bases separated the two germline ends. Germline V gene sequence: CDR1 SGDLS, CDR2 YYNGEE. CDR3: CASSVEAGANNEQFF. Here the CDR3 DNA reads TGTGCCAGCAGCGTAGAGGCAGGGGCCAATAATGAGCAGTTCTTC.

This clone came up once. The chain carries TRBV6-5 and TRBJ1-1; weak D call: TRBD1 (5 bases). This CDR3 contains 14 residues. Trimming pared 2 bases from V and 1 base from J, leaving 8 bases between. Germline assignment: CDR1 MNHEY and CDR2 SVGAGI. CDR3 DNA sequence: TGTGCCAGCAGTTACGTAGGGGCGAACACTGAAGCTTTCTTT. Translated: CASSYVGANTEAFF.

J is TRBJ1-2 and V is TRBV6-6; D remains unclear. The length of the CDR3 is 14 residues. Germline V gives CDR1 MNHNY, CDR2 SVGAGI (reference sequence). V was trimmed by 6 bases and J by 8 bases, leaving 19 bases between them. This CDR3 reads CASSPHDPRGGYTF. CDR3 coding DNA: TGTGCCAGCAGCCCCCATGACCCGAGAGGAGGCTACACCTTC.

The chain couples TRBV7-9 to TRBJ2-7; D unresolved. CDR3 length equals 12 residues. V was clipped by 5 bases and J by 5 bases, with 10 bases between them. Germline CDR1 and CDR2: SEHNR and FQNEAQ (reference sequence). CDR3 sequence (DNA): TGTGCCAGCAGCCTGGAAGGCCACGAGCAGTACTTC. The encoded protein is CASSLEGHEQYF.

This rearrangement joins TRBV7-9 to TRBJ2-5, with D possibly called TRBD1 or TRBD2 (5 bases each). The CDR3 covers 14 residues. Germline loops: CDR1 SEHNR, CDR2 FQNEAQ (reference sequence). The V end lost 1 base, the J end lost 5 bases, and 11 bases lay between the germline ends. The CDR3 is CASSLGPWGETQYF. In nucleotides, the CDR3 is TGTGCCAGCAGCTTAGGGCCCTGGGGGGAGACCCAGTACTTC.

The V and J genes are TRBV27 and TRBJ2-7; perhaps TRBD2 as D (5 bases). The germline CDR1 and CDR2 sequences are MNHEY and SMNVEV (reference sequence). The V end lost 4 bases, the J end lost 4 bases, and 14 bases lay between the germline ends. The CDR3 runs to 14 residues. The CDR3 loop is CASSSRTGEYEQYF. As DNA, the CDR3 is TGTGCCAGCAGTTCAAGAACCGGGGAGTACGAGCAGTACTTC.

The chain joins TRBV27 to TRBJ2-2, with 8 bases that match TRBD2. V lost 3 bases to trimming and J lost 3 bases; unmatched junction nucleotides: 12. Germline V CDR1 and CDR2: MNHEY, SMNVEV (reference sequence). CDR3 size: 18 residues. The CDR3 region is CASSFGLAGTMDTGELFF. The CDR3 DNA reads TGTGCCAGCAGTTTCGGCCTAGCGGGTACCATGGACACCGGGGAGCTGTTTTTT.

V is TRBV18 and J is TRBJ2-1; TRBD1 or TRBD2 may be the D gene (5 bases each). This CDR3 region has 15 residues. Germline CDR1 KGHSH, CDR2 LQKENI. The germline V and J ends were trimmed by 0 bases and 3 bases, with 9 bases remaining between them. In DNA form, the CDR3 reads TGTGCCAGCTCACCACCGGGGGAGTTCTACAATGAGCAGTTCTTC. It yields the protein CASSPPGEFYNEQFF.

DNA for the CDR3: TGTGCCAGCAGCTTAGATTCCGGGACAGGGGGTTCCGGCGAGCAGTTCTTC. Encoded protein: CASSLDSGTGGSGEQFF. The chain links TRBV11-3 to TRBJ2-1, with 11 positions matching TRBD1. Germline V gives CDR1 SGHNT, CDR2 YENEEA. The length of the CDR3 is 17 residues. V was pared by 0 bases and J by 10 bases, with 11 bases of the junction left unmatched.

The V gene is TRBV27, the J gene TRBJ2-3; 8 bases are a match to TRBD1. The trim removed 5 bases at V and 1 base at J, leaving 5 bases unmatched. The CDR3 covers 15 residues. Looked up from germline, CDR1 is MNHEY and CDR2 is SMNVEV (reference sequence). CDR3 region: CASSPGTGRTDTQYF. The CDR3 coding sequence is TGTGCCAGCAGTCCAGGGACAGGACGCACAGATACGCAGTATTTT.

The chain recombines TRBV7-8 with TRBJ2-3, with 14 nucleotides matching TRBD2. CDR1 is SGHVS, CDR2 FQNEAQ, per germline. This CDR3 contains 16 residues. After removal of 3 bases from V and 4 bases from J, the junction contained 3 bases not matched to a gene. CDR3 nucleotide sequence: TGTGCCAGCAGCTTTGGGACTAGCGGGAGAGCAGATACGCAGTATTTT. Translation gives CASSFGTSGRADTQYF.